This T cell receptor beta chain was sequenced in a study of T-cell reconstitution after alpha-beta-depleted transplantation in children. Points from the study as a whole: Reportedly, alpha-beta T cells present about two months post-transplant originated from several hundred expanded clones of graft origin. Most T-cell counts and diversity one year after the transplant came from T cells that were newly produced.

CDR3 length: 17 residues. V shed 1 base, J shed 4 bases, and the junction held 13 bases outside the gene matches. Germline CDR1 MNHEY, CDR2 SMNVEV (reference sequence). TCRbeta library preparation incorporated unique molecular identifiers. In TCRdb, the PCR reads were re-called with MiXCR into one record per CDR3 protein. This table has around 960,000 distinct CDR3 sequences, around 30% appearing once. Comment on this clonotype: Antigen unknown.

The sequencing used PBMCs, mostly from graft donor cells, collected 360 days after TCRalphabeta/CD19-depleted stem cell transplant. This TCR derives from a boy under two years old who had a stem cell transplant for SCID, so the T cells may come from the graft donor. This rearrangement joins TRBV27 to TRBJ2-7; 7 bases line up with TRBD1. CDR3 nucleotides: TGTGCCAGCAGTTTATTTCCCCGACAGGGTAGGACATACGAGCAGTACTTC. Amino acid sequence: CASSLFPRQGRTYEQYF.